The 26 T cell receptor beta chains below come from one sample, sequenced in a study of beta chain features in type 1 diabetes. The investigators reverse transcribed all of the isolated RNA, so they sequenced expressed TCRB transcripts. This table comes from immunoSEQ multiplex PCR, and its TCRdb copy is limited to in-frame clones, with some not included. The sample holds about 320,000 clones, 12% to 15% seen once. The sample taken for sequencing was central memory CD4+ T cells from blood. These receptors were obtained from a man younger than 45 in good health.

The rearrangement joins TRBV10-3 to TRBJ2-7; TRBD1 agrees at 10 bases. Germline-derived CDR1 and CDR2 are ENHRY and SYGVKD. The CDR3 has 14 residues. The V and J ends lost 10 bases and 1 base, in that order; junction bases with no gene match: 7. This CDR3 reads CATLDRGQSYEQYF. The CDR3 DNA reads TGTGCCACTCTCGACAGGGGGCAGTCCTACGAGCAGTACTTC.

This clone was seen only a few times. V and J are TRBV7-2 and TRBJ2-3; the D is unclear. Germline CDR1 is SGHTA and CDR2 is FQGNSA. Trimming took 1 base from V and 2 from J, leaving 10 bases between them. The CDR3 loop spans 15 amino acids. The CDR3 nucleotides are TGTGCCAGCAGCTTAGAACCCCTTATCACAGATACGCAGTATTTT. Translated, it gives CASSLEPLITDTQYF.

Comments on this clone: One end of the junction is discordant with germline, which a read error may explain. V and J are TRBV7-7 and TRBJ2-2, with D uncertain. This CDR3 spans 15 amino acids. Germline assignment: CDR1 SSHAT and CDR2 FNYEAQ (reference sequence). Here the CDR3 reads CASSLLETGTGELFF. CDR3 coding DNA: TGTGCTAGCAGCTTATTGGAAACGGGCACCGGGGAGCTGTTTTTT.

The V call is TRBV4-1, the J call TRBJ2-5, with TRBD1 identical over 10 bases. With V trimmed by 3 bases and J by 5 bases, 6 bases remained unmatched. CDR1 and CDR2 from the germline V gene are MGHRA and YSYEKL. CDR3 length: 15 amino acids. For the CDR3, the DNA is TGCGCCAGCAGCCAGGGACAGGGGTATTCGGAGACCCAGTACTTC. Translation: CASSQGQGYSETQYF.

This clone was counted a few times. This chain connects TRBV16 to TRBJ1-4; no firm D call. Germline CDR1 KGHSY, CDR2 FQNENV. V was trimmed by 1 base and J by 9 bases, leaving 12 bases between them. There are 14 residues in the CDR3. The CDR3 protein is CASSQLAAGKKLFF. The CDR3 DNA is TGTGCCAGCAGCCAATTGGCAGCGGGGAAAAAACTGTTTTTT. The variable domain in full, completed from reference TRBV16 and TRBJ1-4, reads GEEVAQTPKHLVRGEGQKAKLYCAPIKGHSYVFWYQQVLKNEFKFLISFQNENVFDETGMPKERFSAKCLPNSPCSLEIQATKLEDSAVYFCASSQLAAGKKLFFGSGTQLSVL.

This clone has a handful of counts. The chain combines TRBV7-2 with TRBJ1-3; possibly TRBD1 for D (5 bases). There are 13 residues in the CDR3. From germline, CDR1 is SGHTA and CDR2 FQGNSA. V lost 5 bases and J lost 6, with 11 bases in between. The CDR3 coding sequence is TGTGCCAGCAGCCCAGGGCTCTTAAACACCATATATTTT. Its protein product is CASSPGLLNTIYF.

About this clone itself: The junction differs from germline at one of its ends, possibly a read error. The chain employs TRBV2 and TRBJ2-7, with D tentatively TRBD1 or TRBD2 (6 bases each). Germline CDR1 and CDR2: SNHLY and FYNNEI. The CDR3 loop spans 12 amino acids. The CDR3 region has the DNA TGTGCCAGCATTGAAAGGGGGGTCGAGCAGTACTTC. This translates into CASIERGVEQYF.

This clone occurred a few times. This rearrangement joins TRBV5-1 to TRBJ2-3; D gene ambiguous. The germline V and J ends were trimmed by 0 bases and 5 bases, with 10 bases remaining between them. The CDR3 is made up of 14 amino acids. Germline V gene data show CDR1 as SGHRS and CDR2 as YFSETQ. The CDR3 DNA follows: TGCGCCAGCAGCTTGGCAGGAAGTGGAGATACGCAGTATTTT. Amino acid sequence: CASSLAGSGDTQYF.

This clone has a handful of counts. The rearrangement links TRBV30 to TRBJ1-3; D is perhaps TRBD1 (5 bases). V was clipped by 0 bases and J by 4 bases, with 10 bases between them. Per germline, CDR1 GTSNPN and CDR2 SVGIG (reference sequence). This CDR3 has 14 residues. The CDR3 bases are TGTGCCTGGAGTGTAGGGACGGTCGGAAACACCATATATTTT. This translates into CAWSVGTVGNTIYF. Full variable domain (remainder filled in from reference TRBV30 and TRBJ1-3): SQTIHQWPATLVQPVGSPLSLECTVEGTSNPNLYWYRQAAGRGLQLLFYSVGIGQISSEVPQNLSASRPQDRQFILSSKKLLLSDSGFYLCAWSVGTVGNTIYFGEGSWLTVV.

In this sample, this clone turned up a few times. This rearrangement joins TRBV7-8 to TRBJ2-1, with TRBD2 matching 7 bases. V was pared by 5 bases and J by 3 bases, with 7 bases of the junction left unmatched. From germline, CDR1 is SGHVS and CDR2 FQNEAQ. The CDR3 runs to 15 residues. The CDR3 DNA is TGTGCCAGCAGCCGAGCGGGAAGCGTCTACAATGAGCAGTTCTTC. It is translated as CASSRAGSVYNEQFF.

This clone has just a few counts. The genes are TRBV7-2 and TRBJ1-2; a possible D gene is TRBD1 (6 bases). V was shortened by 3 bases and J by 8 bases, with 13 bases between the two germline ends. CDR1 is SGHTA, CDR2 FQGNSA, per germline. The length of the CDR3 is 13 residues. The CDR3: CASSLTGLGGYTF. Here the CDR3 DNA reads TGTGCCAGCAGCTTGACAGGTCTTGGCGGCTACACCTTC.

This clone was detected ten times or more. This chain connects TRBV5-6 to TRBJ2-1; 7 positions match TRBD1. Per the germline V gene, CDR1 is SGHDT and CDR2 is YYEEEE. The CDR3 has 14 residues. V was clipped by 4 bases and J by 7 bases; unmatched bases: 8. The CDR3 loop is CASSAQGIPNEQFF. The CDR3 coding sequence is TGTGCCAGCAGCGCACAGGGGATTCCGAATGAGCAGTTCTTC.

The CDR3 loop is CASSLTGLTETQYF. CDR3 nucleotides: TGTGCCAGCAGCTTAACGGGACTAACAGAGACCCAGTACTTC. V gene TRBV7-3 combines with J gene TRBJ2-5; 7 bases fit TRBD2. Germline loops: CDR1 SGHTA, CDR2 FQGTGA. The CDR3 is 14 residues long. Trimming took 0 bases from V and 4 from J; bases not matched to a gene: 2.

This clone was seen a handful of times. The chain couples TRBV19 to TRBJ1-1, with D possibly TRBD1 on 5 matching bases. The CDR3 sequence is 15 residues long. Germline assignment: CDR1 LNHDA and CDR2 SQIVND (reference sequence). V gave up 6 bases and J gave up 6 bases, with 20 bases separating them. CDR3 DNA: TGTGCCAGTAGATCCCCCGGGACCCTCTCGGCTGAAGCTTTCTTT. It is translated as CASRSPGTLSAEAFF. The full variable domain, with the rest looked up from reference TRBV19 and TRBJ1-1, is DGGITQSPKYLFRKEGQNVTLSCEQNLNHDAMYWYRQDPGQGLRLIYYSQIVNDFQKGDIAEGYSVSREKKESFPLTVTSAQKNPTAFYLCASRSPGTLSAEAFFGQGTRLTVV.

This clone was found a few times. The genes are TRBV6-1 and TRBJ2-2, with D unresolved. The CDR3 has 13 amino acids. V gave up 2 bases and J gave up 8 bases, with 9 bases separating them. Germline assignment: CDR1 MNHNS and CDR2 SASEGT. CDR3 sequence: CASSETNTGELFF. CDR3 nucleotide sequence: TGTGCCAGCAGTGAAACTAATACTGGGGAGCTGTTTTTT.

A few counts support this clone. V gene TRBV9 combines with J gene TRBJ1-2; 8 nucleotides agree with TRBD1. In germline, CDR1 is SGDLS, CDR2 YYNGEE. This CDR3 is 13 amino acids long. After removal of 0 bases from V and 8 bases from J, the junction contained 3 bases not matched to a gene. This CDR3 is CASSVGGTGGYTF. The CDR3 nucleotides read TGTGCCAGCAGCGTAGGGGGGACAGGCGGCTACACCTTC.

V usage is TRBV2 and J usage is TRBJ2-3; 12 nucleotides line up with TRBD2. The CDR3 totals 15 residues. V lost 4 bases and J lost 8; bases outside the gene matches: 7. CDR1 is SNHLY, CDR2 FYNNEI, per germline. The chain's CDR3 is CASSALAGGLGTQYF. The CDR3 nucleotides read TGTGCCAGCAGTGCCCTAGCGGGAGGGCTTGGTACGCAGTATTTT.

This clone was detected only a few times. A read error may explain this, as a much larger clone is one base away. This CDR3 is also generated by other DNA sequences in the sample. The chain couples TRBV7-6 to TRBJ1-1; D is ambiguous. Trimming shortened V by 6 bases and J by 4 bases, and 3 bases separated the two germline ends. Germline CDR1 SGHVS, CDR2 FNYEAQ. The CDR3 is 10 amino acids. The CDR3 bases are TGTGCCAGCAGTGGCACTGAAGCTTTCTTT. Its translation is CASSGTEAFF.

The J gene is TRBJ1-5, the V gene TRBV6-8; D is unresolved. From germline, CDR1 is MNHGY and CDR2 SAAAGT. CDR3 length equals 13 residues. Trimming cost V 2 bases and J 0 bases, with 2 bases left between them. The CDR3 is CASSYRSNQPQHF. The DNA for the CDR3 is TGTGCCAGCAGTTACCGTAGCAATCAGCCCCAGCATTTT.

The chain employs TRBV11-3 and TRBJ1-3; 11 bases agree with TRBD1. From germline, CDR1 is SGHNT and CDR2 YENEEA. V was clipped by 7 bases and J by 0 bases; unmatched bases: 17. The CDR3 extends over 20 amino acids. CDR3 in amino acids: CASIKIPGQGGPNSGNTIYF. As DNA, the CDR3 is TGTGCCAGCATCAAGATACCGGGACAGGGGGGACCAAACTCTGGAAACACCATATATTTT.

This sequence joins TRBV5-1 and TRBJ2-1; 9 bases fit TRBD1. CDR3 length equals 16 residues. J lost 8 bases, V lost 2 bases, and 11 bases had no gene match. CDR1 is SGHRS, CDR2 YFSETQ, per germline. DNA for the CDR3: TGCGCCAGCAGCTTTTCCGGGACAGGGAAGAGGGATGAGCAGTTCTTC. It encodes CASSFSGTGKRDEQFF.

This clone showed up just a few times. The V and J genes are TRBV7-3 and TRBJ2-1; 10 positions match TRBD2. This CDR3 has 18 amino acids. Trimming removed 2 bases from V and 5 bases from J; junction bases left unmatched: 12. Germline loops: CDR1 SGHTA, CDR2 FQGTGA. In DNA form, the CDR3 reads TGTGCCAGCAGCTTACTCCCCGGGACTAGCGCGAATGACAATGAGCAGTTCTTC. It yields the protein CASSLLPGTSANDNEQFF.

This chain connects TRBV4-3 to TRBJ1-4; 11 nucleotides agree with TRBD1. CDR3 length: 17 amino acids. Germline-derived CDR1 and CDR2 are LGHNA and YSLEER. Germline trimming cut 3 bases from V and 12 bases from J; bases unmatched to any gene: 15. This CDR3 reads CASSHTIRTGGNGELFF. Written as DNA, the CDR3 is TGCGCCAGCAGCCACACAATACGGACAGGGGGCAATGGGGAACTGTTTTTT.

The chain has TRBV28 and TRBJ1-1; weak D call: TRBD1 (5 bases). The CDR3 length is 12 residues. Germline loops: CDR1 MDHEN, CDR2 SYDVKM. V lost 3 bases and J lost 10, with 12 bases in between. Here the CDR3 DNA reads TGTGCCAGCAGTTTGAGTAAAAGGGGAGCTTTCTTT. It specifies CASSLSKRGAFF.

The chain uses TRBV7-8 and TRBJ2-7; D is perhaps TRBD2 (6 bases). Trimming left V 6 bases short and J 3 bases short, with 15 bases between. The germline V gene has CDR1 SGHVS and CDR2 FQNEAQ. The CDR3 is 14 amino acids. The CDR3: CASSRDGRDYEQYV. Here the CDR3 DNA reads TGTGCCAGCAGTCGAGATGGGCGGGACTACGAGCAGTACGTC.

This clone showed up just a few times. Different DNA sequences within this sample yield the same CDR3. The chain uses TRBV2 and TRBJ1-5; D might be TRBD1 (6 bases). Trimming cost V 7 bases and J 2 bases, with 12 bases left between them. The CDR3 sequence is 14 residues long. Germline lookup yields CDR1 SNHLY and CDR2 FYNNEI. The CDR3 DNA sequence: TGTGCCAGCACGGGGGGCCGGGGCAATCAGCCCCAGCATTTT. Amino acids: CASTGGRGNQPQHF. The full variable domain, with the rest looked up from reference TRBV2 and TRBJ1-5, is EPEVTQTPSHQVTQMGQEVILRCVPISNHLYFYWYRQILGQKVEFLVSFYNNEISEKSEIFDDQFSVERPDGSNFTLKIRSTKLEDSAMYFCASTGGRGNQPQHFGDGTRLSIL.